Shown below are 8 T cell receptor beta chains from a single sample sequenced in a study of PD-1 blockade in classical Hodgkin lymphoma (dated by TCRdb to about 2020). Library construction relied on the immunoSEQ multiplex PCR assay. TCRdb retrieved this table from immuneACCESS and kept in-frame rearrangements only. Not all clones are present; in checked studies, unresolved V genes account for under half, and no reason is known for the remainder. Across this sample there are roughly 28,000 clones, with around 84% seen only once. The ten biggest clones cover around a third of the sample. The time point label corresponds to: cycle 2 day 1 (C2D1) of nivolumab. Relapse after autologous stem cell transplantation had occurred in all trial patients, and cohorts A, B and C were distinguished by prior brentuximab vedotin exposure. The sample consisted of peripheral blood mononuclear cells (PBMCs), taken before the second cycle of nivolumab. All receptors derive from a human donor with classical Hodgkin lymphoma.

The CDR3 protein is CASSQDRRRLLVDTQYF. CDR3 bases: TGCGCCAGCAGCCAAGATCGGCGGAGGCTTCTGGTAGATACGCAGTATTTT. The V gene is TRBV4-3, the J gene TRBJ2-3; a weak D match, TRBD2 (5 bases). The CDR3 covers 17 residues. Germline CDR1 reads LGHNA; CDR2 reads YSLEER. The V gene lost 0 bases and the J gene lost 5 bases, with 18 bases spanning the gap.

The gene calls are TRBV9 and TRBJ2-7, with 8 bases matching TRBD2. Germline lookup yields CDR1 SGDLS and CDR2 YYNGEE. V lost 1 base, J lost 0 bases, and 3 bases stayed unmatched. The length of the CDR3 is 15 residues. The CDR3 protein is CASSVSGGSSYEQYF. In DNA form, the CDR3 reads TGTGCCAGCAGCGTATCGGGGGGGAGCTCCTACGAGCAGTACTTC.

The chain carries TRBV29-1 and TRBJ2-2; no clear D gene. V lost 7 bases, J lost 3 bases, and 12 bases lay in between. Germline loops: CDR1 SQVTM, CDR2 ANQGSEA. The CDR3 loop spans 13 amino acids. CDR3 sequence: CSARRSDTGELFF. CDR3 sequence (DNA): TGCAGCGCGAGAAGATCTGACACCGGGGAGCTGTTTTTT.

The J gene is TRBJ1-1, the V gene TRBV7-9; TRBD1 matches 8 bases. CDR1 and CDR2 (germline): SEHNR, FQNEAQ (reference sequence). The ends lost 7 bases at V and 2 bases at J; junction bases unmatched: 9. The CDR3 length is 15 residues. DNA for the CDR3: TGTGCCAGCACCTACAGGGGGTCCTTTAACACTGAAGCTTTCTTT. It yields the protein CASTYRGSFNTEAFF.

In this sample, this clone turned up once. This chain's CDR3 is CASSIGTDVGNTIYF. The CDR3 nucleotides read TGTGCCAGCAGCATCGGGACAGACGTTGGAAACACCATATATTTT. The chain carries TRBV7-2 and TRBJ1-3; 7 positions agree with TRBD1. There are 15 residues in the CDR3. Unmatched junction bases numbered 7, after V lost 5 bases and J lost 3 bases. Germline V gene sequence: CDR1 SGHTA, CDR2 FQGNSA.

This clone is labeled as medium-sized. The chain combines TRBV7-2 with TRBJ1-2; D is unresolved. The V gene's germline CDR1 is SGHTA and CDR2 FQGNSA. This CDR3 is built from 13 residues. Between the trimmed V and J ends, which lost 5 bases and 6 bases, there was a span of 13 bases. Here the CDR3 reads CASSPGRVDGYTF. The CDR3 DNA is TGTGCCAGCAGCCCCGGACGGGTCGATGGCTACACCTTC.

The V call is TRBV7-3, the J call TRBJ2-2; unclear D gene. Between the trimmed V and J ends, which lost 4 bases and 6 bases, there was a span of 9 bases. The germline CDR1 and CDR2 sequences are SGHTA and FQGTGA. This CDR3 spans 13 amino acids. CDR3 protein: CASSSNYPGELFF. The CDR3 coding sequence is TGTGCCAGCAGCTCGAATTATCCCGGGGAGCTGTTTTTT.

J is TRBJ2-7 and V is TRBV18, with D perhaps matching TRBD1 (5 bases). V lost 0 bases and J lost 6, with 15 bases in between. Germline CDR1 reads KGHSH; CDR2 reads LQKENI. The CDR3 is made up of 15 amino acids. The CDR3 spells CASSPPAGHFGEQYF. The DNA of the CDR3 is TGTGCCAGCTCACCACCGGCAGGGCATTTTGGCGAGCAGTACTTC.